This is a list of T cell receptor beta chains from one sample in a study of monozygotic twins with inflammatory bowel disease. Using the 5' RACE reads, TCRdb records one entry per CDR3 protein without DNA. The repertoire table contains approximately 400,000 distinct CDR3 sequences. Material for sequencing was blood. The receptors were gathered from a human donor with ulcerative colitis or Crohn's disease, or a healthy co-twin of an affected twin (not recorded which). Each CDR3 is given with its conserved first and last residue.

v_gene	j_gene	CDR3aa
TRBV5-6	TRBJ2-4	CASRYYRDRASLAKNIQYF
TRBV7-3	TRBJ2-2	CASSESGTTNTGELFF
TRBV15	TRBJ2-3	CATSFGDTQYF
TRBV7-2	TRBJ1-2	CASSLGGTGTNYGYTF
TRBV6-6	TRBJ2-5	CASSYPGAETQYF
TRBV9	TRBJ2-2	CASGSDTGELVF
TRBV27	TRBJ1-1	CASSAVSVAAWGNTEAFF
TRBV5-1	TRBJ2-5	CASSGTSGWETQYF
TRBV24-1	TRBJ1-5	CATSDSNQPQHF
TRBV20-1	TRBJ2-5	CSARDWSIQETQYF
TRBV2	TRBJ1-5	CASSESPNQPQHF
TRBV7-9	TRBJ2-7	CASSLSTSNYEQYF
TRBV19	TRBJ2-1	CASSPSGRKSYNEQFF
TRBV5-4	TRBJ1-6	CASSLDRQINSPLHF
TRBV7-9	TRBJ1-5	CASSSEVGSNQPQHF
TRBV20-1	TRBJ2-5	CSAREGLETQYF
TRBV20-1	TRBJ2-6	CSARPTSGANVLTF
TRBV5-4	TRBJ2-7	CASSLVTGGEQYF
TRBV7-2	TRBJ1-5	CASSDRVGSQPQHF
TRBV4-3	TRBJ1-2	CASSLGTGRNGYTF
TRBV20-1	TRBJ1-3	CSSQSGNTIYF
TRBV27	TRBJ2-1	CASSPGVNEQFF
TRBV7-8	TRBJ2-1	CASSLGEGRATYNEQFF
TRBV12-3/TRBV12-4	TRBJ1-3	CASLKWGRSGNTIYF
TRBV6-1	TRBJ2-1	CASSEGSQGYNEQFF
TRBV7-3	TRBJ1-6	CASSLEAGLGSPLHF
TRBV30	TRBJ2-7	CASQSSYEQYF
TRBV3-1	TRBJ1-3	CASSLGETGNTIYF
TRBV5-5	TRBJ2-5	CASSNWDVKTQYF
TRBV5-4	TRBJ1-2	CASSLDEGLGYTF
TRBV30	TRBJ2-3	CAWSRRGSYRTDTQYF
TRBV27	TRBJ2-7	CASSRGSSYEQYF
TRBV5-4	TRBJ2-1	CASSTGLAGVYEQFF